This T cell receptor beta chain was found in a study of blood T cell repertoires in COVID-19. Study overall: COVID-19 samples from acute and convalescent phases originated in the United States, Italy and Spain. From T cells, B-cell-depleted T cells, or PBMCs came the material, which was cDNA or gDNA.

Per the germline V gene, CDR1 is SGHVS and CDR2 is FQNEAQ. CDR3 size: 15 residues. The ends lost 3 bases at V and 2 bases at J; junction bases unmatched: 4. Original methodology: Amplification from reference gene primers served as the basis for estimated nucleated cell counts. This table comes from immunoSEQ multiplex PCR, and its TCRdb copy is limited to in-frame clones, with some not included. V, J and clone size are taken as reported in that table, and D and trimming were inferred from the DNA itself. The sample lists about 120,000 clones; around 81% were seen once. What was sequenced was peripheral blood. The chain joins TRBV7-8 to TRBJ2-5, with TRBD1 identical over 9 bases. The clonotype originates from a human donor in a cohort sampled during active COVID-19. In nucleotides, the CDR3 is TGTGCCAGCAGCTTTGTCGGACAGGGGCAAGAGACCCAGTACTTC. It is translated as CASSFVGQGQETQYF.